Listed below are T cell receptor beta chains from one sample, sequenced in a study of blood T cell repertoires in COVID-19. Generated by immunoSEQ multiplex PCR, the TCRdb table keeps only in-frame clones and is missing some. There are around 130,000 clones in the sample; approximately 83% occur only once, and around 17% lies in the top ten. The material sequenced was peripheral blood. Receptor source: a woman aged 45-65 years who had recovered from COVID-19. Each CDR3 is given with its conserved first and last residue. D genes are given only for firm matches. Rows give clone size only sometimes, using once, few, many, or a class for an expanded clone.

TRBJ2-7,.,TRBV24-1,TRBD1,TGTGCCACCAGTGATTTTGGGAAACGGACAGGGGTGACCTACGAGCAGTACTTC,CATSDFGKRTGVTYEQYF
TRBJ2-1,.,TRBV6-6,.,TGTGCCAGCAGCCCTGACAGCTACAATGAGCAGTTCTTC,CASSPDSYNEQFF
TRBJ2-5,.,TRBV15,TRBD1,TGTGCCACCAGCGGGACAGGGGGAGGGCAAGAGACCCAGTACTTC,CATSGTGGGQETQYF
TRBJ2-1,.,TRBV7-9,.,TGTGCCAGCAGCGCGATGGACAAGACACAATACAATGAGCAGTTCTTC,CASSAMDKTQYNEQFF
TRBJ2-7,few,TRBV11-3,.,TGTGCCAGCAGCTTATCGCCGCTGAGGGAGCAGTACTTC,CASSLSPLREQYF
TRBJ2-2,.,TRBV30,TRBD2,TGTGCCTGGAGTGGCGGGGGGACGAACACCGGGGAGCTGTTTTTT,CAWSGGGTNTGELFF
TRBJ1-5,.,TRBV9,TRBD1,TGTGCCAGCAGCGTAGCTGGACAGGGGCCCCAGCATTTT,CASSVAGQGPQHF
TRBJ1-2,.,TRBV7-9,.,TGTGCCAGCAGCTTTCGGACAGATAACTATGGCTACACCTTC,CASSFRTDNYGYTF
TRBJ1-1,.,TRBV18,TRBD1,TGTGCCAGCTCACCATCTCCGGGACAGGGAGATACTGAAGCTTTCTTT,CASSPSPGQGDTEAFF
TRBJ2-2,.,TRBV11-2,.,TGTGCCAGCAGACGAGCAGGGCGCCGTGAGGGGGAGCTGTTTTTT,CASRRAGRREGELFF
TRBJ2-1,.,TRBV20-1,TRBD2,TGCAGTGCTAGAGATGAGCGGGGTACTTTCTTC,CSARDERGTFF
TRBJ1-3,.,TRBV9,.,TGTGCCAGCAGCTTTGCGGGGGGTGGAAACACCATATATTTT,CASSFAGGGNTIYF
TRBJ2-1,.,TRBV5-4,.,TGTGCCAGCAGCTTGGCGGACAATGAGCAGTTCTTC,CASSLADNEQFF
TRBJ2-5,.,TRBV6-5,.,TGTGCCAGCAGTCCCTCCTCCCCGGGTGGGACCCAGTACTTC,CASSPSSPGGTQYF
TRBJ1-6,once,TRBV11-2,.,TGTGCCAGCAGCCGACGGACAGCGCCGAATTCACCCCTCCACTTT,CASSRRTAPNSPLHF
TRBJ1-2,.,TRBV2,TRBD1,TGTGCCAGCAGTGAGCAACAGGGGAGATGGGACGGCTACACCTTC,CASSEQQGRWDGYTF
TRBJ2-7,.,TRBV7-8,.,TGTGCCAGCAGCTTAGGTGGGGGAGCTAGCGACGAGCAGTACTTC,CASSLGGGASDEQYF
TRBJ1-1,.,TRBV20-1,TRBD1,TGCAGTGCTCGAACAGGGGCTGAAGCTTTCTTT,CSARTGAEAFF
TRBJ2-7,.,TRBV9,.,TGTGCCAGCAGCGTCGATGGGAGCCCCTACGAGCAGTACTTC,CASSVDGSPYEQYF
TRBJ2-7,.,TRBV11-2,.,TGTGCCAGCAGCTACGGACAAGTCAACGAGCAGTACTTC,CASSYGQVNEQYF
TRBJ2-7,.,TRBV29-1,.,TGCAGCGTTGGACAGAACTCCTACGAGCAGTACTTC,CSVGQNSYEQYF
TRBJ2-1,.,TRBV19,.,TGTGCCAGTAGTGTGGACAGTCGGCACGTTGGCGAGCAGTTCTTC,CASSVDSRHVGEQFF
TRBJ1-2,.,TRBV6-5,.,TGTGCCAGCAGTTTAACACAGGGTGTACAGTTTGGCTACACCTTC,CASSLTQGVQFGYTF
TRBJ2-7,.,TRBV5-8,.,TGTGCCAGCAGTTCCTCCAGACTAGTCTATGACGAGCAGTACTTC,CASSSSRLVYDEQYF
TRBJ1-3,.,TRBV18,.,TGTGCCAGCTCACCTCGCACGGGATTAGCTGGAAACACCATATATTTT,CASSPRTGLAGNTIYF
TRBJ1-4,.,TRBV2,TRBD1,TGTGCCAGCAGTGGAGGGGGCGCGGCTAATGAAAAACTGTTTTTT,CASSGGGAANEKLFF
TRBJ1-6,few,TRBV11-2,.,TGTGCCAGCAGCCCCACCCGCGCACCCCTCCACTTT,CASSPTRAPLHF
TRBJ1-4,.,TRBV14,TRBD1,TGTGCCAGCAGCCAAGCCGGGACAGACGAAAAACTGTTTTTT,CASSQAGTDEKLFF
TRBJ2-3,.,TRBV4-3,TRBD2,TGCGCCAGCAGCCAAATAGCGGGAGGGGGGGAAGATACGCAGTATTTT,CASSQIAGGGEDTQYF
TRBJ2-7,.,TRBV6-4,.,TGTGCCAGCAGTTTAGCCGAAAGCTCCTACGAGCAGTACTTC,CASSLAESSYEQYF
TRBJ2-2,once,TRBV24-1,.,TGTGCCACCAGTTCACTTAACACCGGGGAGCTGTTTTTT,CATSSLNTGELFF
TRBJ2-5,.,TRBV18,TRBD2,TGTGCCAGCTCACCGGCGGCGGGGGGGCCAGGGGAGACCCAGTACTTC,CASSPAAGGPGETQYF
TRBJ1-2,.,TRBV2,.,TGTGCCAGCAGAGTGGAGCGTTCCTCGAACACCTTC,CASRVERSSNTF
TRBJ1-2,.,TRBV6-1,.,TGTGCCAGCAGCAAACAGGGTGACTATGGCTACACCTTC,CASSKQGDYGYTF
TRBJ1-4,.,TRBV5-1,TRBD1,TGCGCCAGCAGCCTTGACAGGGGGCGAACTAATGAAAAACTGTTTTTT,CASSLDRGRTNEKLFF
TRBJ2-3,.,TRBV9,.,TGTGCCAGCAGCACCACAGGGTCAGATACGCAGTATTTT,CASSTTGSDTQYF
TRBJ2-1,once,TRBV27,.,TGTGCCAGCAGTACCATCGGGAGTCCCTCCTACAATGAGCAGTTCTTC,CASSTIGSPSYNEQFF
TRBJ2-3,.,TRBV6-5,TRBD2,TGTGCCAGCAGTTACTCGACTAGCGGGGGGATGGATACGCAGTATTTT,CASSYSTSGGMDTQYF
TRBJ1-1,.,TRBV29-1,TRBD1,TGCAGCGTGGGACAGACCAACACTGAAGCTTTCTTT,CSVGQTNTEAFF
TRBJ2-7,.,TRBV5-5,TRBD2,TGTGCCAGCAGCTTGGGGGGGAGCCCTAGCGGGTCCTCCTACGAGCAGTACTTC,CASSLGGSPSGSSYEQYF